This passage covers 9 T cell receptor beta chains from one sample sequenced in a study of T cell changes during pregnancy in multiple sclerosis. Clones were read by immunoSEQ multiplex PCR, and TCRdb kept only the in-frame ones, dropping some. The repertoire has roughly 37,000 clones, about 90% of them found once; the top ten carry around a quarter. This specimen was CD8+ T cells from peripheral blood mononuclear cells, taken before pregnancy. These receptors all come from a female donor with multiple sclerosis, enrolled in a pregnancy study.

This clone was seen a single time. This chain links TRBV27 with TRBJ2-5; 7 bases line up with TRBD1. The J call may be wrong; the DNA end is better matched by TRBJ2-7. Germline CDR1 is MNHEY and CDR2 is SMNVEV (reference sequence). The CDR3 runs to 12 residues. CDR3 sequence reads: CATRDRAHEQYF. The CDR3 DNA follows: TGTGCCACCCGGGACAGAGCCCACGAGCAGTACTTC.

The rearrangement uses TRBV5-1 and TRBJ2-5; tentatively, D is TRBD2 (5 bases). CDR3 length: 15 residues. Germline loops: CDR1 SGHRS, CDR2 YFSETQ. V dropped 6 bases and J dropped 4 bases, with 19 bases sitting between them. The CDR3 DNA reads as TGCGCCAGCACGCCAGGTGAGCGGATCGGAGAGACCCAGTACTTC. Its translation: CASTPGERIGETQYF.

This clone was recorded once. This sequence joins TRBV6-1 and TRBJ1-2, with unresolved D. Germline CDR1 and CDR2: MNHNS and SASEGT. The CDR3 contains 14 residues. The V end lost 4 bases, the J end lost 5 bases, and 14 bases lay between the germline ends. The CDR3 nucleotides are TGTGCCAGCAGTGCAGACGGAGAAAGATATGGCTACACCTTC. As protein: CASSADGERYGYTF.

The chain is built from TRBV28 and TRBJ1-1; TRBD1 might be the D (5 bases). Germline-derived CDR1 and CDR2 are MDHEN and SYDVKM. V lost 3 bases, J lost 0 bases, and 14 bases lay in between. The CDR3 is 16 residues long. The CDR3 loop is CASSLGQQYMNTEAFF. CDR3 sequence (DNA): TGTGCCAGCAGTTTGGGGCAACAGTACATGAACACTGAAGCTTTCTTT.

The chain employs TRBV6-1 and TRBJ2-3; TRBD2 agrees at 10 bases. J gave up 0 bases and V 2 bases, and 5 bases lay outside the gene matches. Germline CDR1 MNHNS, CDR2 SASEGT. The CDR3 is 17 amino acids. CDR3 bases: TGTGCCAGCAGTGAACTAGCGGGAGAGGGTAGCACAGATACGCAGTATTTT. It specifies CASSELAGEGSTDTQYF.

The rearrangement joins TRBV4-1 to TRBJ1-1, with TRBD1 identical over 10 bases. J lost 1 base, V lost 1 base, and 9 bases had no gene match. The CDR3 is 18 amino acids. CDR1 is MGHRA, CDR2 YSYEKL, per germline. Written as DNA, the CDR3 is TGCGCCAGCAGCCAAGGAGCGGGACAGGGGATCCCGAACACTGAAGCTTTCTTT. Its translation is CASSQGAGQGIPNTEAFF.

This clone came up once. The chain carries TRBV6-1 and TRBJ2-2, with D uncertain. The germline gives CDR1 MNHNS, CDR2 SASEGT. The CDR3 extends over 11 amino acids. V was pared by 3 bases and J by 7 bases, with 3 bases between. As DNA, the CDR3 is TGTGCCAGCAGTGACGGCGGGGAGCTGTTTTTT. Translation: CASSDGGELFF.

The chain carries TRBV27 and TRBJ2-3, with 12 bases lining up with TRBD2. The germline gives CDR1 MNHEY, CDR2 SMNVEV (reference sequence). There are 15 residues in the CDR3. The trim removed 3 bases at V and 5 bases at J, leaving 3 bases unmatched. The CDR3 region is CASSLLLAGGDTQYF. The CDR3 nucleotides read TGTGCCAGCAGTTTGTTACTAGCGGGAGGAGATACGCAGTATTTT.

The rearrangement uses TRBV7-3 and TRBJ2-7; TRBD2 agrees at 13 bases. The junction had 3 bases not matched to a gene; V was cut back by 5 bases and J by 5 bases. The CDR3 sequence is 14 residues long. Germline CDR1 and CDR2: SGHTA and FQGTGA. In DNA, the CDR3 is TGTGCCAGCAGCCCGGGACTAGCGGGGAACGAGCAGTACTTC. Residues: CASSPGLAGNEQYF.